A single sample gave rise to the 16 T cell receptor beta chains below, sequenced in a study of blood T cells in healthy people across ages. It was with a sample-barcoded 5' primer and a J-beta primer mix that a second PCR of roughly 7 to 12 cycles was run. TCRdb reprocessed the 5' RACE reads via MiXCR and lists one record per CDR3 protein. The data contain hundreds of thousands of distinct CDR3 sequences, about 32% of them singletons. The sample was blood. These receptors originate from a woman older than 75 in good health.

This clonotype was recorded at least ten times. The chain has TRBV5-1 and TRBJ1-4, with 9 bases identical to TRBD1. The CDR3 has 14 amino acids. In germline, CDR1 is SGHRS, CDR2 YFSETQ. V was pared by 7 bases and J by 8 bases, with 9 bases of the junction left unmatched. CDR3 sequence (DNA): TGCGCCAGCGCCACCGGGACAGGGAGAGAAAAACTGTTTTTT. Its protein is CASATGTGREKLFF.

This clonotype was seen repeatedly, ten times or more. This chain joins TRBV3-1 and TRBJ1-2; no definite D call. Germline loops: CDR1 LGHDT, CDR2 YNNKEL (reference sequence). Trimming stripped 0 bases from V and 4 bases from J, with 9 bases between. This CDR3 has 14 amino acids. This CDR3 is CASSQDQGRYGYTF. The DNA of the CDR3 is TGTGCCAGCAGCCAAGACCAAGGACGCTATGGCTACACCTTC. Full variable domain (rest looked up from reference TRBV3-1 and TRBJ1-2): DTAVSQTPKYLVTQMGNDKSIKCEQNLGHDTMYWYKQDSKKFLKIMFSYNNKELIINETVPNRFSPKSPDKAHLNLHINSLELGDSAVYFCASSQDQGRYGYTFGSGTRLTVV.

This clonotype has a count of ten or more. The gene calls are TRBV6-1 and TRBJ2-3; D may be TRBD1 or TRBD2 (6 bases each). Germline CDR1 reads MNHNS; CDR2 reads SASEGT. V was clipped by 6 bases and J by 6 bases, with 16 bases between them. The CDR3 sequence is 14 residues long. This chain's CDR3 is CASRSGGGRDTQYF. The CDR3 region has the DNA TGTGCCAGCAGATCCGGAGGGGGGCGGGATACGCAGTATTTT.

This clonotype has more than one count but fewer than ten. This chain uses TRBV20-1 with TRBJ2-2; 11 nucleotides agree with TRBD2. CDR1 DFQATT and CDR2 SNEGSKA come from the germline V gene (reference sequence). The CDR3 loop spans 14 amino acids. The junction had 1 base not matched to a gene; V was cut back by 6 bases and J by 1 base. CDR3 nucleotides: TGCAGTGCCCTAGCGGGGGGGAACACCGGGGAGCTGTTTTTT. It yields the protein CSALAGGNTGELFF.

Remarks on this clonotype: It is likely a read error, because the conserved phenylalanine at the end of the CDR3 is missing. This chain connects TRBV12-3 or TRBV12-4 to TRBJ2-3, with D maybe TRBD2 (6 bases). V was pared by 8 bases and J by 5 bases, with 14 bases between. CDR3 length: 13 amino acids. As DNA, the CDR3 is TGTGCCAGCGCCGACTTCGGGGGAGATACGCAGTATTCT. Protein product: CASADFGGDTQYS.

This clonotype appeared a few times. This rearrangement joins TRBV30 to TRBJ1-2, with 9 bases identical to TRBD1. Germline CDR1 and CDR2: GTSNPN and SVGIG (reference sequence). The CDR3 is 15 amino acids. Germline trimming cut 5 bases from V and 0 bases from J; bases unmatched to any gene: 7. CDR3 protein: CAWGGQGTPNYGYTF. The CDR3 coding sequence is TGTGCCTGGGGGGGACAGGGAACGCCTAACTATGGCTACACCTTC.

The V and J genes are TRBV2 and TRBJ1-2, with D unresolved. Trimming cost V 3 bases and J 8 bases, with 13 bases left between them. The CDR3 loop spans 13 amino acids. Per the germline V gene, CDR1 is SNHLY and CDR2 is FYNNEI. The CDR3 bases are TGTGCCAGCAGTGAGGAAAGGGTAGGAGGCTACACCTTC. Translation: CASSEERVGGYTF.

The sample holds many counts of this clonotype. The chain has TRBV27 and TRBJ2-5; perhaps TRBD2 as D (6 bases). This CDR3 comprises 13 residues. V was cut by 7 bases and J by 4 bases, with 13 bases left in between. Germline V lookup: CDR1 MNHEY, CDR2 SMNVEV (reference sequence). The CDR3: CASNFAGSETQYF. In DNA, the CDR3 is TGTGCCAGCAACTTTGCGGGGTCAGAGACCCAGTACTTC.

The V and J genes are TRBV30 and TRBJ1-5, with D possibly matching TRBD1 (5 bases). The ends were cut back, 1 base at V and 6 bases at J, with 10 bases in the middle. Germline CDR1 reads GTSNPN; CDR2 reads SVGIG (reference sequence). The CDR3 has 13 residues. CDR3 DNA: TGTGCCTGGAGTGGAATTGGGGGTCAGCCCCAGCATTTT. Its protein product is CAWSGIGGQPQHF.

The rearrangement uses TRBV3-1 and TRBJ2-1; no firm D call. The CDR3 sequence is 11 residues long. The V gene's germline CDR1 is LGHDT and CDR2 YNNKEL (reference sequence). Between the trimmed V and J ends, which lost 1 base and 10 bases, there was a span of 5 bases. In nucleotides, the CDR3 is TGTGCCAGCAGCCAAGCGCGGGAGCAGTTCTTC. This sequence encodes CASSQAREQFF.

The V call is TRBV4-3, the J call TRBJ2-6, with D possibly being TRBD1 or TRBD2 (5 bases each). CDR1 is LGHNA and CDR2 is YSLEER in the germline V gene. The CDR3 is made up of 17 amino acids. Between the trimmed V and J ends, which lost 6 bases and 0 bases, there was a span of 15 bases. CDR3 DNA: TGCGCCAGCAGTCTGGGGACGTTCTTCTCTGGGGCCAACGTCCTGACTTTC. The encoded protein is CASSLGTFFSGANVLTF.

This clonotype was detected only a few times. The CDR3 DNA reads as TGTGCCAGCCTAAGAAAGGGAGGCTACACCTTC. Amino acids: CASLRKGGYTF. The V gene is TRBV28, the J gene TRBJ1-2; D call uncertain. V dropped 8 bases and J dropped 8 bases, with 12 bases sitting between them. Germline values: CDR1 MDHEN, CDR2 SYDVKM. The CDR3 contains 11 residues.

The chain employs TRBV20-1 and TRBJ2-7, with 8 bases that match TRBD2. Germline CDR1 and CDR2: DFQATT and SNEGSKA (reference sequence). CDR3 length: 16 amino acids. V was pared by 3 bases and J by 2 bases, with 12 bases of the junction left unmatched. This chain's CDR3 is CSASSLGGRPPYEQYF. CDR3 in DNA: TGCAGTGCTAGTTCCTTGGGCGGGAGGCCCCCCTACGAGCAGTACTTC.

About this clonotype itself: A single base separates this from a much larger clone, so it may be a read error. The chain's CDR3 is CASGQGGDEQYF. Here the CDR3 DNA reads TGCGCCAGCGGGCAGGGGGGCGATGAGCAGTACTTC. The genes are TRBV5-1 and TRBJ2-5, with D tentatively TRBD1 (7 bases). V dropped 7 bases and J dropped 11 bases, with 18 bases sitting between them. The CDR3 is 12 amino acids. The germline V gene encodes CDR1 SGHRS and CDR2 YFSETQ.

This clonotype appeared once. The chain recombines TRBV6-6 with TRBJ1-2; weak D call: TRBD1 (5 bases). The CDR3 has 13 amino acids. Germline V gene sequence: CDR1 MNHNY, CDR2 SVGAGI (reference sequence). Trimming shortened V by 6 bases and J by 8 bases, and 16 bases separated the two germline ends. The CDR3 nucleotides read TGTGCCAGCAGCCGCACTCAGGGTGAGGGCTACACCTTC. This sequence encodes CASSRTQGEGYTF.

This clonotype was seen a handful of times. The chain combines TRBV6-5 with TRBJ1-2; D unclear. The CDR3 sequence is 13 residues long. The V and J ends lost 6 bases and 8 bases respectively, with 16 bases between them. From germline, CDR1 is MNHEY and CDR2 SVGAGI. CDR3 sequence reads: CASRWSGLGGYTF. The DNA of the CDR3 is TGTGCCAGCAGATGGTCTGGCCTGGGAGGCTACACCTTC.